A single sample gave rise to the 8 T cell receptor beta chains below, sequenced in a study of blood T cell repertoires in COVID-19. The protocol was immunoSEQ multiplex PCR, while the TCRdb copy is restricted to in-frame clones and leaves out a portion. The sample consists of a few hundred thousand clones, around nine tenths of them appearing once. Sequencing was performed on PBMCs or T cells enriched from blood (not recorded which). These TCRs come from a woman between 50 and 59 years old who had recovered from COVID-19.

This clone was seen a single time. This chain connects TRBV9 to TRBJ1-2; 8 bases line up with TRBD1. The V gene end was trimmed by 0 bases and the J gene end by 2 bases; junction bases not matched to a gene: 9. Germline V gene sequence: CDR1 SGDLS, CDR2 YYNGEE. The CDR3 consists of 17 residues. The chain's CDR3 is CASSVAVSGGANYGYTF. DNA for the CDR3: TGTGCCAGCAGCGTAGCCGTCTCAGGGGGCGCAAACTATGGCTACACCTTC.

The J gene is TRBJ1-2, the V gene TRBV27; TRBD1 is a possible D gene (6 bases). The germline V and J ends were trimmed by 7 bases and 5 bases, with 26 bases remaining between them. The length of the CDR3 is 17 residues. Germline V gene sequence: CDR1 MNHEY, CDR2 SMNVEV (reference sequence). Here the CDR3 DNA reads TGTGCCAGCACCCACACTAAACCGGGGGGGCTCCGGTATGGCTACACCTTC. This sequence encodes CASTHTKPGGLRYGYTF.

The V call is TRBV5-8, the J call TRBJ1-6; D may be TRBD1 (6 bases). CDR1 and CDR2 (germline): SGHTS, YDEGEE. The CDR3 has 15 residues. Trimming removed 4 bases at V and 7 bases at J, with 15 bases between. The CDR3 loop is CASSPSTGKNSPLHF. In nucleotides, the CDR3 is TGTGCCAGCAGCCCTTCTACAGGGAAAAATTCACCCCTCCACTTT.

The chain is built from TRBV5-5 and TRBJ2-3; TRBD1 matches at 9 bases. This CDR3 is 12 amino acids long. The J segment lost 12 bases and the V segment lost 3 bases, leaving 5 bases of the junction unmatched. Germline CDR1 and CDR2: SGHKS and YYEKEE (reference sequence). The CDR3 spells CASSWGQGVQYF. The CDR3 coding sequence is TGTGCCAGCAGCTGGGGACAGGGAGTTCAGTATTTT. The full variable domain, rest sourced from reference TRBV5-5 and TRBJ2-3, is DAGVTQSPTHLIKTRGQQVTLRCSPISGHKSVSWYQQVLGQGPQFIFQYYEKEERGRGNFPDRFSARQFPNYSSELNVNALLLGDSALYLCASSWGQGVQYFGPGTRLTVL.

This chain links TRBV18 with TRBJ2-1; unclear D gene. There are 16 residues in the CDR3. Trimming left V 3 bases short and J 0 bases short, with 12 bases between. Germline assignment: CDR1 KGHSH and CDR2 LQKENI. CDR3 nucleotides: TGTGCCAGCTCACCCACTCGCGGAATCTCCTACAATGAGCAGTTCTTC. Translating it yields CASSPTRGISYNEQFF.

The chain recombines TRBV20-1 with TRBJ1-2; no firm D call. Trimming took off 4 bases at V and 3 bases at J, with 6 bases between the two ends. Germline V gene sequence: CDR1 DFQATT, CDR2 SNEGSKA (reference sequence). CDR3 size: 11 residues. CDR3 in DNA: TGCAGTGCTACCGGGTACTATGGCTACACCTTC. It is translated as CSATGYYGYTF.

The V call is TRBV2, the J call TRBJ1-4; possibly TRBD1 for D (5 bases). The CDR3 is 12 amino acids. Germline CDR1 and CDR2: SNHLY and FYNNEI. V was cut by 8 bases and J by 4 bases, with 8 bases left in between. The CDR3 here is CASAGINEKLFF. In nucleotides, the CDR3 is TGTGCCAGCGCAGGGATTAATGAAAAACTGTTTTTT.

The V and J genes are TRBV5-6 and TRBJ2-7; 8 nucleotides match TRBD1. Germline CDR1 and CDR2: SGHDT and YYEEEE. The CDR3 contains 13 residues. Trimming took 5 bases from V and 3 from J; bases not matched to a gene: 4. This chain's CDR3 is CASSGQGFYEQYF. CDR3 DNA: TGTGCCAGCAGTGGACAGGGATTCTACGAGCAGTACTTC.